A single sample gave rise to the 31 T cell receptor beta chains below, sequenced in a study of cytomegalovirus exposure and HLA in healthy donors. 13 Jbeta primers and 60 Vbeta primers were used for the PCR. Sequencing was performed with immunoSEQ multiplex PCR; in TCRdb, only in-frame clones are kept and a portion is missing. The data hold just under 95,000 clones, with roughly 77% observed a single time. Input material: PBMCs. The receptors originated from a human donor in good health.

CDR3 loop: CATGWTGDNEQYF. The DNA for the CDR3 is TGTGCCACTGGATGGACAGGGGATAACGAGCAGTACTTC. The chain has TRBV6-5 and TRBJ2-7; TRBD1 matches 9 bases. The CDR3 loop spans 13 amino acids. The V gene's germline CDR1 is MNHEY and CDR2 SVGAGI. V dropped 10 bases and J dropped 5; count of bases not matched to a gene: 9.

The CDR3 DNA sequence: TGTGCCAGCAGCCGGACGGGGGGGCCTGAGACCCAGTACTTC. This gives the protein CASSRTGGPETQYF. The V and J genes are TRBV9 and TRBJ2-5; 8 positions match TRBD2. The length of the CDR3 is 14 residues. Germline V gene data show CDR1 as SGDLS and CDR2 as YYNGEE. Losses at the gene ends were 4 bases for V and 5 bases for J; bases not matched to a gene: 7.

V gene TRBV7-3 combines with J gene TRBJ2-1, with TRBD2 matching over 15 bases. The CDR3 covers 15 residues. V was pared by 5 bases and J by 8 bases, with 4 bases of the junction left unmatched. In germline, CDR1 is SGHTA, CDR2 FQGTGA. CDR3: CASSRTSGGGDEQFF. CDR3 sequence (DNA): TGTGCCAGCAGCCGGACTAGCGGGGGGGGAGATGAGCAGTTCTTC.

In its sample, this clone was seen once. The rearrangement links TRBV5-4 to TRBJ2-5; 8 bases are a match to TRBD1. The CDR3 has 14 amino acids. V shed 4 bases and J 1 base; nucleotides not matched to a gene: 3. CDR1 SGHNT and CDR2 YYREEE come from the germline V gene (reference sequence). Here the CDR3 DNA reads TGTGCCAGCAGCAAAGACAGGGGCCAAGAGACCCAGTACTTC. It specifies CASSKDRGQETQYF.

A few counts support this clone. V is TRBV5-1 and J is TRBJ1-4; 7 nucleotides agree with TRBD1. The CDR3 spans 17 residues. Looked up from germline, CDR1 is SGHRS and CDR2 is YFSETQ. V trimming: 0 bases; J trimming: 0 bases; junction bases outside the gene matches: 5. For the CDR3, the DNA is TGCGCCAGCAGCTTGGGGGCCCAGGGGGCAACTAATGAAAAACTGTTTTTT. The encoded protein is CASSLGAQGATNEKLFF.

CDR3 region: CASSQVLNYGYTF. The CDR3 bases are TGCGCCAGCAGCCAAGTTCTGAACTATGGCTACACCTTC. This chain links TRBV4-1 with TRBJ1-2; no reliable D call. CDR1 MGHRA and CDR2 YSYEKL come from the germline V gene. Trimming stripped 1 base from V and 2 bases from J, with 5 bases between. This CDR3 spans 13 amino acids.

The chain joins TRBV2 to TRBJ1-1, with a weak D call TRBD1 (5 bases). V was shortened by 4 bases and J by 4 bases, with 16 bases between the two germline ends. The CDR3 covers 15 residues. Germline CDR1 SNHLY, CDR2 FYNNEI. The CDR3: CASSVGGGGTTEAFF. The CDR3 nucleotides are TGTGCCAGCAGTGTGGGTGGGGGGGGGACCACTGAAGCTTTCTTT. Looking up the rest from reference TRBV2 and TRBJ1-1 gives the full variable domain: EPEVTQTPSHQVTQMGQEVILRCVPISNHLYFYWYRQILGQKVEFLVSFYNNEISEKSEIFDDQFSVERPDGSNFTLKIRSTKLEDSAMYFCASSVGGGGTTEAFFGQGTRLTVV.

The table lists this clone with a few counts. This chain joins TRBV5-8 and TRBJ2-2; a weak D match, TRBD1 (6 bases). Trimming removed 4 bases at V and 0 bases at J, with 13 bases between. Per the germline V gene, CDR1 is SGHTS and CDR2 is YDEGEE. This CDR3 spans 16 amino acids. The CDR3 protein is CASSIGTMANTGELFF. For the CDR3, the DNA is TGTGCCAGCAGCATAGGGACAATGGCGAACACCGGGGAGCTGTTTTTT.

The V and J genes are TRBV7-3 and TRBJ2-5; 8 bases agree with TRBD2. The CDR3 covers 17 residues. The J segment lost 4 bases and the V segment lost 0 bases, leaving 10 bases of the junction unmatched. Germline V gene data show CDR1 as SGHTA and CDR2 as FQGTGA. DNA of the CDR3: TGTGCCAGCAGCTTAACGGCGGCGGGGGGTACAAGAGAGACCCAGTACTTC. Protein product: CASSLTAAGGTRETQYF.

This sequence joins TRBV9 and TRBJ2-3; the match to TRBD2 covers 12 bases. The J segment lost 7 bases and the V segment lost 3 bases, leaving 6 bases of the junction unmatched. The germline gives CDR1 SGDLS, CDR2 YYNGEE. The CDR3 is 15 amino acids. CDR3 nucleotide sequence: TGTGCCAGCAGCGGAGGCACTAGCGGGGGGAATACGCAGTATTTT. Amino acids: CASSGGTSGGNTQYF.

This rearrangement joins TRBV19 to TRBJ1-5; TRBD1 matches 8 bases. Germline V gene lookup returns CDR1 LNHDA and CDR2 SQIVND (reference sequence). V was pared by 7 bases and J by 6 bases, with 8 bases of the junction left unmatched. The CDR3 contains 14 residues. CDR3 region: CASKIQGVFQPQHF. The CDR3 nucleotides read TGTGCCAGTAAGATACAGGGGGTTTTTCAGCCCCAGCATTTT.

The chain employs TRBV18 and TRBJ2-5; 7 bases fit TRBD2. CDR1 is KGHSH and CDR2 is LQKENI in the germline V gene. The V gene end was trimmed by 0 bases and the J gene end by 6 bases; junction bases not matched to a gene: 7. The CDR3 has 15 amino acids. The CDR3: CASSPPSTSMKTQYF. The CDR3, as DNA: TGTGCCAGCTCACCACCCTCGACTAGCATGAAGACCCAGTACTTC.

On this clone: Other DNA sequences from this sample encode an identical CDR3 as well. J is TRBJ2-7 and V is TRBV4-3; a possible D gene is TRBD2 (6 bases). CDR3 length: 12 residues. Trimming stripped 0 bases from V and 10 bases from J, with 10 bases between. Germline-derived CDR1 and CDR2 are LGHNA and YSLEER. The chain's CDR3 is CASSQDRREQYF. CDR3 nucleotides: TGCGCCAGCAGCCAAGATAGGAGGGAACAGTACTTC.

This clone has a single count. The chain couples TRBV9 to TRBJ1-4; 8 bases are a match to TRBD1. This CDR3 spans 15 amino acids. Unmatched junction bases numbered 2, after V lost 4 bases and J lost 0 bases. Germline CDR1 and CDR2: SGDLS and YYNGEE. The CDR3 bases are TGTGCCAGCAGCCCCAGGGGGCCAACTAATGAAAAACTGTTTTTT. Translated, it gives CASSPRGPTNEKLFF.

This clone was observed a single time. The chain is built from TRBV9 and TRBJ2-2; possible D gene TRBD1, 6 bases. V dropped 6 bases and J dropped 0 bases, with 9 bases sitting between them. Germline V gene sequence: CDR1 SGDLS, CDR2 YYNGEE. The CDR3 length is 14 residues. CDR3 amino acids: CASNRDTNTGELFF. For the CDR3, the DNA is TGTGCCAGCAACCGGGACACGAACACCGGGGAGCTGTTTTTT.

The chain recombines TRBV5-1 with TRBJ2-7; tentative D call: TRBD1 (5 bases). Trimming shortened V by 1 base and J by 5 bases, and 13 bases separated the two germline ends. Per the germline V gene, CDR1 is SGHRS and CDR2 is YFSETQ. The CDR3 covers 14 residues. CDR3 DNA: TGCGCCAGCAGCTTGACAACAGGTCGCCACGAGCAGTACTTC. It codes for CASSLTTGRHEQYF.

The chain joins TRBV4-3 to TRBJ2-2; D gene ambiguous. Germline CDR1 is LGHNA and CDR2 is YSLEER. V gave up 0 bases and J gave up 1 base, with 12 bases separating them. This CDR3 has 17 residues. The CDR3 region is CASSQDWVGVNTGELFF. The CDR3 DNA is TGCGCCAGCAGCCAAGACTGGGTGGGCGTGAACACCGGGGAGCTGTTTTTT.

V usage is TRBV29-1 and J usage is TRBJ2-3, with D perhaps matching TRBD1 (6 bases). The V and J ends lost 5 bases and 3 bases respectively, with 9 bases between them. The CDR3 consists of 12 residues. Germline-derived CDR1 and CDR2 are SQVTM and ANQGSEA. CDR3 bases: TGCAGCGTTATACAGGGAACAGATACGCAGTATTTT. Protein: CSVIQGTDTQYF.

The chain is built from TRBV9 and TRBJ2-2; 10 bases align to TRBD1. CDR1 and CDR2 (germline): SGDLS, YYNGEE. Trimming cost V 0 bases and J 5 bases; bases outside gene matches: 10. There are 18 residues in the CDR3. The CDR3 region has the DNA TGTGCCAGCAGCGTAGAACGACAGGGGGCTTGGCGAACCGGGGAGCTGTTTTTT. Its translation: CASSVERQGAWRTGELFF.

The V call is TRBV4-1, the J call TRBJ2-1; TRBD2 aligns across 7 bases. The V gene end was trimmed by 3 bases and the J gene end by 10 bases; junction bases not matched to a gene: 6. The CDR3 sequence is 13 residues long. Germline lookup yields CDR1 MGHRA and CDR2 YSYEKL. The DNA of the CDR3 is TGCGCCAGCAGCCACATCGGGAGGAACGAGCAGTTCTTC. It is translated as CASSHIGRNEQFF.

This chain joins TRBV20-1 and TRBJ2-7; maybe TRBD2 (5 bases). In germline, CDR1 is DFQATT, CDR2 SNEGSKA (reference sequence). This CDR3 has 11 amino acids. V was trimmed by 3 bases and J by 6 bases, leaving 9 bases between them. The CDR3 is CSASFSGEQYF. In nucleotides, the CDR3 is TGCAGTGCTAGTTTCAGCGGCGAGCAGTACTTC.

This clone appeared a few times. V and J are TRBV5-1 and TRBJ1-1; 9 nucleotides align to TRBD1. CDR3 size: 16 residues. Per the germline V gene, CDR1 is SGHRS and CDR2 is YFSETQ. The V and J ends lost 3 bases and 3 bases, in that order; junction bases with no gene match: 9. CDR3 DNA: TGCGCCAGCAGCTCATCGGGACAGGGTGAGGACACTGAAGCTTTCTTT. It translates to CASSSSGQGEDTEAFF. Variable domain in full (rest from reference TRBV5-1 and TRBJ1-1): KAGVTQTPRYLIKTRGQQVTLSCSPISGHRSVSWYQQTPGQGLQFLFEYFSETQRNKGNFPGRFSGRQFSNSRSEMNVSTLELGDSALYLCASSSSGQGEDTEAFFGQGTRLTVV.

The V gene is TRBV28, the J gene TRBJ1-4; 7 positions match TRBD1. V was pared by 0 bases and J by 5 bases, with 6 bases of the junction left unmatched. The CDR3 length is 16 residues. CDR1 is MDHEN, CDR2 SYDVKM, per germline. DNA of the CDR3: TGTGCCAGCAGTTTATGGGGAACAGGGGCCAATGAAAAACTGTTTTTT. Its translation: CASSLWGTGANEKLFF. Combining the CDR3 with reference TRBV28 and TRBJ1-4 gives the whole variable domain DVKVTQSSRYLVKRTGEKVFLECVQDMDHENMFWYRQDPGLGLRLIYFSYDVKMKEKGDIPEGYSVSREKKERFSLILESASTNQTSMYLCASSLWGTGANEKLFFGSGTQLSVL.

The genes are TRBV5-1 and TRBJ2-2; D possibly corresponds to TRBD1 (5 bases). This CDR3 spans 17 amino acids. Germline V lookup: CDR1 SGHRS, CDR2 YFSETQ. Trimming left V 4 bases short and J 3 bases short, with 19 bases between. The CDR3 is CASSLQNRPRDTGELFF. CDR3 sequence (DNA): TGCGCCAGCAGCCTACAAAATCGGCCCAGGGACACCGGGGAGCTGTTTTTT.

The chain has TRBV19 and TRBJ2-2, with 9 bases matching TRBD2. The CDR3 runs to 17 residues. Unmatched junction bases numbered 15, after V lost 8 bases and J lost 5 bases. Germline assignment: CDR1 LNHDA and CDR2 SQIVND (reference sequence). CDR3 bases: TGTGCCAGTTTTTCCCTGCGGGGGGGCGCCGGGACCGGGGAGCTGTTTTTT. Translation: CASFSLRGGAGTGELFF.

CDR3 region: CASSLTFGGSKKLFF. As DNA, the CDR3 is TGTGCCAGCAGTTTAACTTTCGGGGGTAGTAAAAAACTGTTTTTT. The chain recombines TRBV28 with TRBJ1-4; weak D call: TRBD1 (5 bases). The germline CDR1 and CDR2 sequences are MDHEN and SYDVKM. V lost 2 bases, J lost 9 bases, and 16 bases lay in between. CDR3 length: 15 residues.

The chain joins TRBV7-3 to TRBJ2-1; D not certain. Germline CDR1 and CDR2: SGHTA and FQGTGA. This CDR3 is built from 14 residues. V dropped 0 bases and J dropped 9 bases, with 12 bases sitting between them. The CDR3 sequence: CASSLTPPLGEQFF. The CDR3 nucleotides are TGTGCCAGCAGCTTAACCCCCCCTCTCGGTGAGCAGTTCTTC.

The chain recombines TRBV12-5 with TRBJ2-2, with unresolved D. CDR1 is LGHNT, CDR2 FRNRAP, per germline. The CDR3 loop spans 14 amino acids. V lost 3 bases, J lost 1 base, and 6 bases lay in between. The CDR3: CASGLTGNTGELFF. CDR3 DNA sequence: TGTGCTAGTGGTTTAACGGGGAACACCGGGGAGCTGTTTTTT.

CDR3 DNA: TGTGCCAGTAGTCCTTTACAGGTCGATCAGCCCCAGCATTTT. Encoded protein: CASSPLQVDQPQHF. This chain uses TRBV19 with TRBJ1-5, with D perhaps TRBD1 (5 bases). The V end lost 5 bases, the J end lost 5 bases, and 13 bases lay between the germline ends. This CDR3 region has 14 residues. Germline CDR1 LNHDA, CDR2 SQIVND (reference sequence).

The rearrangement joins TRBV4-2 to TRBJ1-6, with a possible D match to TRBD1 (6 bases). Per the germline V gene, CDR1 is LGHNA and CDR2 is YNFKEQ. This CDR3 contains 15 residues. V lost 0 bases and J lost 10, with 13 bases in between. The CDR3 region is CASSQEGRTASPLHF. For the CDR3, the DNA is TGTGCCAGCAGCCAAGAGGGCAGGACAGCATCACCCCTCCACTTT.

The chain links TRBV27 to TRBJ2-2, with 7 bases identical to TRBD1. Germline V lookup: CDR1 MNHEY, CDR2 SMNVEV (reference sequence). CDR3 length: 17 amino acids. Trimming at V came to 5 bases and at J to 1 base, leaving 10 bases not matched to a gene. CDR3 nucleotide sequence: TGTGCCAGCAGTCGACAGGGAACTGGTATGAACACCGGGGAGCTGTTTTTT. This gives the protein CASSRQGTGMNTGELFF.